This TCR beta chain was documented in a study of cytotoxic CD8 clonotypes in ibrutinib-treated CLL. As for the study in general: The group held some 11 relapsed/refractory and approximately 15 treatment-naive patients, with 17 IGHV unmutated. Samples yielded averages of roughly 250,000 productive templates and more than 90,000 productive rearrangements.

CDR1 is MDHEN and CDR2 is SYDVKM in the germline V gene. The trim removed 5 bases at V and 7 bases at J, leaving 9 bases unmatched. The CDR3 length is 16 residues. In the case of this clone: Its antigen remains unknown.

Whole-study findings and limits: Baseline levels were approached again at progression, after clonality had risen at ibrutinib response.

The protocol was immunoSEQ multiplex PCR, while the TCRdb copy is restricted to in-frame clones and leaves out a portion. Altogether a few hundred thousand clones are present, around three quarters being singletons, with the ten largest covering less than 20%. The V gene is TRBV28, the J gene TRBJ1-5; 12 bases agree with TRBD1. The TCR was taken from a human donor with chronic lymphocytic leukemia. The source was PBMCs, collected after 24 months of ibrutinib treatment. In nucleotides, the CDR3 is TGTGCCAGCAGTCCCGGGACAGGGGGCTTAGGGCAGCCCCAGCATTTT. This translates into CASSPGTGGLGQPQHF.